Listed below are T cell receptor beta chains from one sample, sequenced in a study of cytomegalovirus exposure and HLA in healthy donors. Profiling relied on immunoSEQ multiplex PCR, and the TCRdb table lists in-frame clones only, not all of them. The repertoire holds roughly 180,000 clones, with roughly 80% as singletons. The sequencing sample was made of PBMCs. These receptors were obtained from a young woman in good health and CMV-seronegative. Both conserved end residues are part of each CDR3. D genes are given only for firm matches. Rows give clone size only sometimes, using once, few, many, or a class for an expanded clone.

>TRBJ1-1|NA|TRBV7-2|NA
CASSFDRRTEAFF
TGTGCCAGCAGCTTTGACAGGCGCACTGAAGCTTTCTTT
>TRBJ2-1|TRBD2|TRBV11-2|NA
CASSLGTSVWNEQFF
TGTGCCAGCAGCTTAGGGACTAGCGTTTGGAATGAGCAGTTCTTC
>TRBJ1-1|TRBD1|TRBV5-6|few
CASSPTGVGEAFF
TGTGCCAGCAGCCCGACAGGGGTAGGTGAAGCTTTCTTT
>TRBJ2-3|NA|TRBV15|few
CATSRGEVQAQYF
TGTGCCACCAGCAGAGGCGAAGTCCAGGCGCAGTATTTT
>TRBJ2-7|NA|TRBV27|NA
CASRRQGELSYEQYF
TGTGCCAGCAGGCGGCAGGGCGAATTATCCTACGAGCAGTACTTC
>TRBJ2-2|NA|TRBV9|NA
CASSVVWNTGELFF
TGTGCCAGCAGCGTAGTATGGAACACCGGGGAGCTGTTTTTT
>TRBJ1-5|TRBD1|TRBV27|NA
CASSLSGQGGDQPQHF
TGTGCCAGCAGTTTATCTGGACAGGGTGGGGATCAGCCCCAGCATTTT
>TRBJ2-7|TRBD1|TRBV28|NA
CASSPFPRTGPYEQYF
TGTGCCAGCAGCCCTTTCCCCCGGACAGGGCCCTACGAGCAGTACTTC
>TRBJ2-1|TRBD2|TRBV28|NA
CASSLFGAAGDSNEQFF
TGTGCCAGCAGTTTGTTTGGAGCAGCGGGAGACAGCAATGAGCAGTTCTTC
>TRBJ1-2|NA|TRBV11-2|NA
CASSWAGEAVLYGYTF
TGTGCCAGCAGCTGGGCAGGGGAAGCGGTGCTCTATGGCTACACCTTC
>TRBJ2-3|TRBD2|TRBV19|once
CASSILAGTDTQYF
TGTGCCAGTAGTATCCTAGCGGGAACAGATACGCAGTATTTT
>TRBJ1-1|TRBD1|TRBV6-9|once
CASTRDRNTEAFF
TGTGCCAGCACCAGGGACAGGAACACTGAAGCTTTCTTT
>TRBJ1-5|NA|TRBV28|NA
CASNSGDQPQHF
TGTGCCAGCAATTCAGGGGATCAGCCCCAGCATTTT
>TRBJ1-1|NA|TRBV28|once
CASIQGRTEAFF
TGTGCCAGCATACAGGGTCGGACTGAAGCTTTCTTT
>TRBJ2-7|TRBD2|TRBV4-3|NA
CASSQGPFGDSGSYEQYF
TGCGCCAGCAGCCAAGGACCGTTTGGGGATAGCGGGAGCTACGAGCAGTACTTC
>TRBJ1-5|TRBD1|TRBV5-1|NA
CASRRQGEKGDQPQHF
TGCGCCAGCAGAAGGCAGGGGGAGAAAGGTGATCAGCCCCAGCATTTT
>TRBJ1-2|NA|TRBV5-4|NA
CASSSAGLYGYTF
TGTGCCAGCAGCTCCGCGGGGTTGTATGGCTACACCTTC
>TRBJ2-1|TRBD2|TRBV4-3|NA
CASSHGTSGSLSNEQFF
TGCGCCAGCAGCCACGGGACTAGCGGGAGTCTTTCCAATGAGCAGTTCTTC
>TRBJ2-2|NA|TRBV30|NA
CAWSVLASTGELFF
TGTGCCTGGAGTGTGCTAGCCAGCACCGGGGAGCTGTTTTTT
>TRBJ1-1|NA|TRBV7-9|NA
CASSLRGGTEAFF
TGTGCCAGCAGCTTAAGGGGTGGCACTGAAGCTTTCTTT
>TRBJ2-1|TRBD2|TRBV11-3|NA
CASSLGLAGGNYNEQFF
TGTGCCAGCAGCTTAGGACTAGCGGGAGGGAATTACAATGAGCAGTTCTTC
>TRBJ2-1|TRBD2|TRBV27|NA
CASSAAGLAVDEQFF
TGTGCCAGCAGCGCGGCGGGACTAGCGGTCGATGAGCAGTTCTTC
>TRBJ2-7|NA|TRBV4-3|NA
CASSQGGASYEQYF
TGCGCCAGCAGCCAAGGTGGGGCCTCCTACGAGCAGTACTTC